This T cell receptor (beta chain) was recovered during a study of cytomegalovirus exposure and HLA in healthy donors. The PCR ran on 60 Vbeta and 13 Jbeta primers. This table comes from immunoSEQ multiplex PCR, and its TCRdb copy is limited to in-frame clones, with some not included. The sample shows 150,000 or so clones, just under 80% of them seen only once. Whole-study results and caveats: Most subjects' HLA-A and HLA-B alleles were reportedly predicted from TCR beta sequences.

The CDR3 loop spans 16 amino acids. V lost 5 bases to trimming and J lost 1 base; unmatched junction nucleotides: 6. CDR1 and CDR2 from the germline V gene are SQVTM and ANQGSEA. Of note for this clone: Its antigen is unknown.

Sequencing was done on a sample of PBMCs. The origin of this receptor is a man aged 30-40 years in good health and CMV-seronegative. The chain combines TRBV29-1 with TRBJ2-6; 9 bases line up with TRBD1. The DNA of the CDR3 is TGCAGCGTTATTGGGACAGGGACATCTGGGGCCAACGTCCTGACTTTC. Amino acids: CSVIGTGTSGANVLTF. Full variable domain (outside the CDR3, taken from reference TRBV29-1 and TRBJ2-6): SAVISQKPSRDICQRGTSLTIQCQVDSQVTMMFWYRQQPGQSLTLIATANQGSEATYESGFVIDKFPISRPNLTFSTLTVSNMSPEDSSIYLCSVIGTGTSGANVLTFGAGSRLTVL.